The 19 T cell receptor beta chains in this list originate from one sample, sequenced in a study of blood T cells in healthy people across ages. PCR was performed a second time for roughly 7 to 11 cycles using a sample-barcoded 5' primer and a J-beta primer mix. MiXCR, run by TCRdb on the 5' RACE reads, gives a single entry per CDR3 protein. The table shows about 720,000 distinct CDR3 sequences, with about 20% occurring only once. Material for sequencing was blood. These receptors were taken from a man aged 70 or older in good health.

The chain combines TRBV20-1 with TRBJ2-3; TRBD2 matches at 10 bases. V shed 0 bases, J shed 5 bases, and the junction held 5 bases outside the gene matches. The germline gives CDR1 DFQATT, CDR2 SNEGSKA (reference sequence). This CDR3 contains 15 residues. The CDR3 here is CSARDLAGAVDTQYF. The DNA for the CDR3 is TGCAGTGCTAGAGATCTAGCGGGGGCCGTAGATACGCAGTATTTT.

There are a few counts of this clonotype. The gene calls are TRBV2 and TRBJ2-2, with D unresolved. The V gene lost 6 bases and the J gene lost 6 bases, with 11 bases spanning the gap. The CDR3 runs to 13 residues. CDR1 is SNHLY and CDR2 is FYNNEI in the germline V gene. CDR3 sequence: CASRADTPGELFF. DNA of the CDR3: TGTGCCAGCAGGGCAGACACCCCCGGGGAGCTGTTTTTT.

The chain joins TRBV20-1 to TRBJ2-1, with TRBD2 identical over 7 bases. Germline V lookup: CDR1 DFQATT, CDR2 SNEGSKA (reference sequence). The CDR3 is made up of 16 amino acids. V lost 1 base, J lost 3 bases, and 9 bases stayed unmatched. For the CDR3, the DNA is TGCAGTGCTAGAGGCGAGATGGGGGGGGACTACAATGAGCAGTTCTTC. This encodes CSARGEMGGDYNEQFF.

This clonotype appeared a few times. The chain employs TRBV3-1 and TRBJ1-5, with TRBD1 identical over 7 bases. This CDR3 spans 16 amino acids. V lost 5 bases to trimming and J lost 0 bases; unmatched junction nucleotides: 7. The V gene's germline CDR1 is LGHDT and CDR2 YNNKEL (reference sequence). The CDR3 DNA sequence: TGTGCCAGCAGCAAAGGGACAGTCATTAGCAATCAGCCCCAGCATTTT. Its translation is CASSKGTVISNQPQHF. The variable domain in full, completed from reference TRBV3-1 and TRBJ1-5, reads DTAVSQTPKYLVTQMGNDKSIKCEQNLGHDTMYWYKQDSKKFLKIMFSYNNKELIINETVPNRFSPKSPDKAHLNLHINSLELGDSAVYFCASSKGTVISNQPQHFGDGTRLSIL.

This clonotype has a handful of counts. The CDR3 protein is CASSLTGLAGENEQFF. Here the CDR3 DNA reads TGTGCCAGCAGCCTTACCGGACTAGCGGGAGAAAATGAGCAGTTCTTC. V is TRBV4-2 and J is TRBJ2-1; 13 bases match TRBD2. CDR1 is LGHNA and CDR2 is YNFKEQ in the germline V gene. V lost 4 bases and J lost 7; bases outside the gene matches: 7. The CDR3 sequence is 16 residues long.

The gene calls are TRBV5-1 and TRBJ2-5, with D perhaps TRBD2 (6 bases). Germline V gives CDR1 SGHRS, CDR2 YFSETQ. V was cut by 4 bases and J by 5 bases, with 9 bases left in between. The length of the CDR3 is 12 residues. CDR3 region: CASSGDLETQYF. The DNA of the CDR3 is TGCGCCAGCAGCGGGGACTTGGAGACCCAGTACTTC. The variable domain in full, completed from reference TRBV5-1 and TRBJ2-5, reads KAGVTQTPRYLIKTRGQQVTLSCSPISGHRSVSWYQQTPGQGLQFLFEYFSETQRNKGNFPGRFSGRQFSNSRSEMNVSTLELGDSALYLCASSGDLETQYFGPGTRLLVL.

The CDR3 loop reads CSARSGSINEQFF. In DNA form, the CDR3 reads TGCAGTGCTAGGTCAGGGTCTATCAATGAGCAGTTCTTC. The chain carries TRBV20-1 and TRBJ2-1, with D perhaps matching TRBD1 (5 bases). V lost 3 bases, J lost 6 bases, and 12 bases lay in between. Germline loops: CDR1 DFQATT, CDR2 SNEGSKA (reference sequence). There are 13 residues in the CDR3.

This chain links TRBV3-1 with TRBJ1-5; 7 nucleotides align to TRBD1. V lost 6 bases and J lost 6; bases outside the gene matches: 5. The CDR3 contains 13 residues. From germline, CDR1 is LGHDT and CDR2 YNNKEL (reference sequence). The CDR3 protein is CASSPRGSQPQHF. The DNA for the CDR3 is TGTGCCAGCAGTCCCAGGGGGTCTCAGCCCCAGCATTTT.

Details on this clonotype: At one end the junction does not follow the germline gene, possibly because of a read error. The rearrangement links TRBV11-2 to TRBJ1-2; D is undetermined. CDR3 length: 15 residues. Germline CDR1 is SGHAT and CDR2 is FQNNGV. The CDR3 sequence is CASSLATDTRYDYTF. The CDR3 DNA sequence: TGTGCCAGCAGCTTAGCGACCGACACACGCTATGACTACACCTTC.

This clonotype has just a few counts. The chain uses TRBV7-2 and TRBJ1-5, with D tentatively TRBD1 (5 bases). V lost 1 base and J 7 bases, leaving 14 bases between the germline ends. Germline loops: CDR1 SGHTA, CDR2 FQGNSA. The CDR3 runs 15 residues. This CDR3 reads CASSLGLRSGQPQHF. For the CDR3, the DNA is TGTGCCAGCAGCTTAGGGCTCAGGTCAGGGCAGCCCCAGCATTTT.

The chain has TRBV10-1 and TRBJ2-1; D call uncertain. The end of the DNA fits TRBJ2-7 better, so the J call may be wrong. The CDR3 covers 15 residues. Germline V CDR1 and CDR2: WNHNN, SYGVQD (reference sequence). The CDR3 coding sequence is TGCGCCAGCAGTGAGTCCCAGATTCCCTCCTACGAGCAGTACTTC. Amino acid sequence: CASSESQIPSYEQYF.

This chain uses TRBV5-6 with TRBJ2-7; possibly TRBD1 or TRBD2 for D (6 bases each). CDR3 length equals 17 residues. Between the trimmed V and J ends, which lost 4 bases and 0 bases, there was a span of 20 bases. CDR1 is SGHDT and CDR2 is YYEEEE in the germline V gene. The CDR3 DNA follows: TGTGCCAGCAGCCCGTTTACCGGGGGCTCGAGCTCCTACGAGCAGTACTTC. Its protein product is CASSPFTGGSSSYEQYF.

This clonotype was counted between two and nine times. V usage is TRBV7-2 and J usage is TRBJ2-7, with D possibly being TRBD1 (6 bases). The CDR3 runs 12 residues. CDR1 and CDR2 from the germline V gene are SGHTA and FQGNSA. The V gene lost 3 bases and the J gene lost 7 bases, with 10 bases spanning the gap. CDR3: CASSFFQGEQYV. CDR3 bases: TGTGCCAGCAGCTTCTTCCAGGGGGAGCAGTACGTC.

In its sample, this clonotype was seen once. The chain couples TRBV29-1 to TRBJ1-1; D possibly corresponds to TRBD1 (6 bases). The length of the CDR3 is 13 residues. Germline loops: CDR1 SQVTM, CDR2 ANQGSEA. V lost 5 bases and J 4 bases, leaving 14 bases between the germline ends. This CDR3 reads CSVITGFGTEAFF. As DNA, the CDR3 is TGCAGCGTTATTACAGGGTTTGGCACTGAAGCTTTCTTT.

This clonotype appeared a few times. J is TRBJ1-5 and V is TRBV11-2; D not certain. The ends were cut back, 5 bases at V and 10 bases at J, with 15 bases in the middle. The CDR3 extends over 13 amino acids. CDR1 SGHAT and CDR2 FQNNGV come from the germline V gene. In nucleotides, the CDR3 is TGTGCCAGCAGCCCCGAACCGACAATTCCCCAGCATTTT. This encodes CASSPEPTIPQHF.

The chain employs TRBV11-2 and TRBJ2-4, with a tentative D call TRBD2 (5 bases). The germline V gene encodes CDR1 SGHAT and CDR2 FQNNGV. The V gene lost 10 bases and the J gene lost 3 bases, with 16 bases spanning the gap. CDR3 size: 14 residues. The DNA of the CDR3 is TGTGCCATAGAGACCGGGGTGGGCAAAAACATTCAGTACTTC. Translated, it gives CAIETGVGKNIQYF.

The chain carries TRBV7-2 and TRBJ2-1; TRBD2 matches at 8 bases. V trimming: 7 bases; J trimming: 8 bases; junction bases outside the gene matches: 19. The CDR3 spans 17 residues. In germline, CDR1 is SGHTA, CDR2 FQGNSA. In DNA, the CDR3 is TGTGCCAGCACGATAATAGAGACTAGCGTCCTCAGGGATGAGCAGTTCTTC. Protein sequence: CASTIIETSVLRDEQFF.

This clonotype was counted between two and nine times. The genes are TRBV20-1 and TRBJ2-1, with 7 bases identical to TRBD2. This CDR3 has 15 residues. Germline CDR1 DFQATT, CDR2 SNEGSKA (reference sequence). The V gene end was trimmed by 5 bases and the J gene end by 0 bases; junction bases not matched to a gene: 7. CDR3 amino acids: CSAHPGGSSYNEQFF. The CDR3 region has the DNA TGCAGTGCTCATCCGGGCGGGAGCTCCTACAATGAGCAGTTCTTC.

The genes are TRBV29-1 and TRBJ2-1; 9 bases fit TRBD2. The V segment lost 8 bases and the J segment 6 bases; nucleotides outside the gene matches: 11. Germline V lookup: CDR1 SQVTM, CDR2 ANQGSEA. The CDR3 has 14 amino acids. CDR3 loop: CSLRREGQFNEQFF. The DNA for the CDR3 is TGCAGCTTACGGCGGGAGGGCCAGTTCAATGAGCAGTTCTTC.